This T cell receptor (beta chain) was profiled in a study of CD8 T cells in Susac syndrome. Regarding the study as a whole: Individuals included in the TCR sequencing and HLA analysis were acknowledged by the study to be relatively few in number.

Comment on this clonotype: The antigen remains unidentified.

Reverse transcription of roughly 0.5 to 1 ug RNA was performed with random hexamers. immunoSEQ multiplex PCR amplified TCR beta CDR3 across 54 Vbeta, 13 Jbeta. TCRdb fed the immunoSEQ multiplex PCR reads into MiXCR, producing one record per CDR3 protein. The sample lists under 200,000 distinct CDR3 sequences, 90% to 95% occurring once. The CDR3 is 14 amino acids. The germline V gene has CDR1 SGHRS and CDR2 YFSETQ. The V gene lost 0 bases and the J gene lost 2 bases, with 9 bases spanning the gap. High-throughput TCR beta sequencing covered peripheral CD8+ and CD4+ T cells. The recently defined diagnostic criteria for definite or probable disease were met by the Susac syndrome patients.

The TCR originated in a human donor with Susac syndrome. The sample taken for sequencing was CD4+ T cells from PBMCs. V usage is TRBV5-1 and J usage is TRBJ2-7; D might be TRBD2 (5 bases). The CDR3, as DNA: TGCGCCAGCAGCTTGGATTCGGGGACCTACGAGCAGTACTTC. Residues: CASSLDSGTYEQYF.